Below are 30 T cell receptor beta chains sequenced from a single sample in a study of T cells in Graves' hyperthyroidism and ophthalmopathy. TCR beta CDR3 regions were amplified from RNA. A set of HTBI primers served as the primers for a first-round RT-PCR of the TCR CDR3. Via MiXCR, TCRdb re-called the multiplex PCR reads, giving one row per CDR3 protein. Of 540,000 or so distinct CDR3 sequences listed, about 43% are singletons. Sequenced input: peripheral blood or thyroid tissue (not recorded which). These receptors all stem from an adult woman with Graves' disease, either hyperthyroidism or ophthalmopathy (not recorded which).

CDR3 residues: CASRPDGDYQPQYF. Here the CDR3 DNA reads TGCGCCAGCAGGCCAGACGGAGACTATCAGCCCCAGTACTTC. The J gene is TRBJ2-5, the V gene TRBV5-1; tentatively, D is TRBD2 (5 bases). The V end lost 5 bases, the J end lost 9 bases, and 20 bases lay between the germline ends. There are 14 residues in the CDR3. Germline V gene sequence: CDR1 SGHRS, CDR2 YFSETQ.

This chain links TRBV28 with TRBJ1-1, with 8 bases fitting TRBD1. From germline, CDR1 is MDHEN and CDR2 SYDVKM. CDR3 length: 14 amino acids. V lost 10 bases and J lost 3; bases outside the gene matches: 10. This chain's CDR3 is CANRAGGRYTEAFF. CDR3 bases: TGTGCCAACAGAGCAGGGGGCCGTTACACTGAAGCTTTCTTT.

The chain employs TRBV10-3 and TRBJ2-5; TRBD2 matches at 13 bases. J was trimmed by 5 bases and V by 11 bases; bases with no gene match: 8. CDR1 and CDR2 from the germline V gene are ENHRY and SYGVKD. CDR3 length: 14 amino acids. This chain's CDR3 is CASGTSGMMETQYF. The CDR3 coding sequence is TGTGCCTCCGGGACTAGCGGGATGATGGAGACCCAGTACTTC.

The chain recombines TRBV10-1 with TRBJ2-7; 8 nucleotides line up with TRBD2. V lost 2 bases and J lost 12; bases outside the gene matches: 3. The CDR3 has 11 residues. Germline CDR1 WNHNN, CDR2 SYGVQD (reference sequence). This CDR3 is CASSESGSPYF. CDR3 bases: TGCGCCAGCAGTGAGAGCGGGAGTCCGTACTTC.

This clonotype has only a few counts. The chain couples TRBV28 to TRBJ1-3; no firm D call. CDR3 length: 15 residues. The V gene's germline CDR1 is MDHEN and CDR2 SYDVKM. Trimming took 1 base from V and 0 from J, leaving 7 bases between them. The CDR3 is CASSLYGISGNTIYF. CDR3 in DNA: TGTGCCAGCAGTTTATACGGCATCTCTGGAAACACCATATATTTT.

V and J are TRBV3-1 and TRBJ1-4; the D is unclear. The V end lost 5 bases, the J end lost 8 bases, and 18 bases lay between the germline ends. There are 15 residues in the CDR3. The V gene's germline CDR1 is LGHDT and CDR2 YNNKEL (reference sequence). The CDR3 loop reads CASSFAGAVGEKLFF. The CDR3 DNA sequence: TGTGCCAGCAGCTTCGCGGGCGCGGTGGGGGAAAAACTGTTTTTT.

This clonotype was recorded at least ten times. The chain joins TRBV29-1 to TRBJ2-7; TRBD1 might be the D (5 bases). V was shortened by 2 bases and J by 1 base, with 6 bases between the two germline ends. The CDR3 is made up of 12 amino acids. The germline V gene has CDR1 SQVTM and CDR2 ANQGSEA. The CDR3 sequence is CSVEQGSYEQYF. CDR3 in DNA: TGCAGCGTTGAACAGGGTTCCTACGAGCAGTACTTC.

Concerning this clonotype itself: Given a much more abundant clone one base away, this may be a read error. V usage is TRBV7-8 and J usage is TRBJ1-1; no clear D gene. CDR3 length: 15 residues. Germline V gene data show CDR1 as SGHVS and CDR2 as FQNEAQ. V lost 2 bases and J lost 3, with 13 bases in between. The CDR3 here is CASSLSLGKDTEAFF. In DNA form, the CDR3 reads TGTGCCAGCAGCTTATCGTTGGGCAAGGACACTGAAGCTTTCTTT.

The chain employs TRBV29-1 and TRBJ2-6, with unresolved D. V dropped 6 bases and J dropped 2 bases, with 11 bases sitting between them. The CDR3 runs to 14 residues. Looked up from germline, CDR1 is SQVTM and CDR2 is ANQGSEA. The CDR3 nucleotides read TGCAGCGTCCTCTATGGGCCTGGGGCCAACGTCCTGACTTTC. Protein product: CSVLYGPGANVLTF.

Regarding this clonotype: It may be a read error: a sequence one base away is much more abundant. The chain couples TRBV10-3 to TRBJ1-2; 9 bases are shared with TRBD1. The germline CDR1 and CDR2 sequences are ENHRY and SYGVKD. This CDR3 comprises 17 residues. CDR3 coding DNA: TGTGTCAGCAGTCTAGGGACAGGGAACGAGGGGGGCTATGGCTACACCTTC. As protein: CVSSLGTGNEGGYGYTF.

This clonotype was recorded many times. CDR3 sequence (DNA): TGTGCCAGCAGCTCCGGGACAGGAGAAGCTTTCTTT. Protein sequence: CASSSGTGEAFF. The chain carries TRBV6-6 and TRBJ1-1, with TRBD1 identical over 8 bases. The V segment lost 6 bases and the J segment 8 bases; nucleotides outside the gene matches: 5. This CDR3 spans 12 amino acids. Germline CDR1 is MNHNY and CDR2 is SVGAGI (reference sequence).

The chain recombines TRBV12-3 or TRBV12-4 with TRBJ1-1, with D uncertain. The V and J ends lost 5 bases and 9 bases respectively, with 10 bases between them. This CDR3 is built from 11 residues. The CDR3 here is CASSASGQAFF. In DNA form, the CDR3 reads TGTGCCAGCAGTGCTAGCGGCCAAGCTTTCTTT.

The chain is built from TRBV29-1 and TRBJ2-7; D perhaps matches TRBD2 (6 bases). The CDR3 sequence is 11 residues long. The V gene lost 8 bases and the J gene lost 2 bases, with 10 bases spanning the gap. CDR1 SQVTM and CDR2 ANQGSEA come from the germline V gene. CDR3 sequence: CSSSGAYEQYF. CDR3 in DNA: TGCAGCTCCTCGGGGGCCTACGAGCAGTACTTC.

The chain has TRBV28 and TRBJ1-2, with D hard to call. Germline V gene data show CDR1 as MDHEN and CDR2 as SYDVKM. Trimming pared 7 bases from V and 7 bases from J, leaving 10 bases between. This CDR3 is built from 11 residues. CDR3 in amino acids: CASKGLSGYTF. Here the CDR3 DNA reads TGTGCCAGCAAAGGGTTGAGTGGCTACACCTTC.

This clonotype has at least ten counts. The CDR3 protein is CASSLDGTGDQPQHF. CDR3 coding DNA: TGTGCCAGCAGCTTAGATGGGACAGGGGATCAGCCCCAGCATTTT. This chain uses TRBV7-2 with TRBJ1-5, with 10 bases aligning to TRBD1. V lost 1 base to trimming and J lost 5 bases; unmatched junction nucleotides: 2. Germline CDR1 is SGHTA and CDR2 is FQGNSA. The CDR3 runs 15 residues. The full variable domain, completed using reference TRBV7-2 and TRBJ1-5, is GAGVSQSPSNKVTEKGKDVELRCDPISGHTALYWYRQSLGQGLEFLIYFQGNSAPDKSGLPSDRFSAERTGGSVSTLTIQRTQQEDSAVYLCASSLDGTGDQPQHFGDGTRLSIL.

This clonotype was seen at least ten times. The rearrangement uses TRBV11-2 and TRBJ2-2, with D possibly matching TRBD2 (5 bases). Trimming took off 4 bases at V and 4 bases at J, with 13 bases between the two ends. CDR3 size: 15 residues. Germline CDR1 and CDR2: SGHAT and FQNNGV. The CDR3 here is CASSSRGLVTGELFF. Here the CDR3 DNA reads TGTGCCAGCAGCTCACGCGGACTGGTCACCGGGGAGCTGTTTTTT.

This clonotype showed up just a few times. The chain joins TRBV20-1 to TRBJ2-7; D is ambiguous. CDR1 is DFQATT and CDR2 is SNEGSKA in the germline V gene (reference sequence). The V and J ends lost 2 bases and 3 bases respectively, with 5 bases between them. The CDR3 is 11 residues long. DNA of the CDR3: TGCAGTGCTAGACAGGTCTACGAGCAGTACTTC. Its translation: CSARQVYEQYF.

This clonotype was detected many times. CDR3 nucleotide sequence: TGCGCCAGCTTAACTGGGGCCAACGTCCTGACTTTC. Translated, it gives CASLTGANVLTF. The chain is built from TRBV4-1 and TRBJ2-6; D gene unclear. Trimming removed 8 bases from V and 2 bases from J, with 4 bases in between. Germline-derived CDR1 and CDR2 are MGHRA and YSYEKL. This CDR3 has 12 residues.

The chain carries TRBV15 and TRBJ2-6; the match to TRBD1 covers 7 bases. V was pared by 9 bases and J by 4 bases, with 15 bases of the junction left unmatched. CDR1 is LNHNV, CDR2 YYDKDF, per germline (reference sequence). CDR3 length equals 17 residues. CDR3 DNA sequence: TGTGCCACGGCCCTTCCTCGTATGGGACAGGGGGCCAACGTCCTGACTTTC. This gives the protein CATALPRMGQGANVLTF.

The genes are TRBV28 and TRBJ1-3; D perhaps matches TRBD1 (6 bases). This CDR3 comprises 14 residues. CDR1 and CDR2 (germline): MDHEN, SYDVKM. Trimming left V 6 bases short and J 6 bases short, with 15 bases between. CDR3: CASRQQGTSNTIYF. In DNA, the CDR3 is TGTGCCAGCAGGCAGCAGGGGACATCAAACACCATATATTTT.

This clonotype has ten or more counts. This CDR3 reads CASSQDSSSYEQYF. As DNA, the CDR3 is TGTGCCAGCAGCCAAGATTCCAGCTCCTACGAGCAGTACTTC. This chain connects TRBV3-1 to TRBJ2-7; no definite D call. V was cut by 0 bases and J by 0 bases, with 6 bases left in between. The germline V gene has CDR1 LGHDT and CDR2 YNNKEL (reference sequence). There are 14 residues in the CDR3.

This clonotype showed up many times. The chain has TRBV20-1 and TRBJ2-3; tentative D call: TRBD2 (5 bases). Germline values: CDR1 DFQATT, CDR2 SNEGSKA (reference sequence). Trimming took off 3 bases at V and 0 bases at J, with 10 bases between the two ends. This CDR3 is 14 amino acids long. The CDR3 DNA follows: TGCAGTGCTAGCGGGCGGACTAGCACAGATACGCAGTATTTT. It codes for CSASGRTSTDTQYF.

V gene TRBV20-1 combines with J gene TRBJ2-7; 10 bases map to TRBD2. V lost 1 base to trimming and J lost 2 bases; unmatched junction nucleotides: 2. CDR1 DFQATT and CDR2 SNEGSKA come from the germline V gene (reference sequence). This CDR3 has 14 residues. CDR3 loop: CSARATSGAYEQYF. The CDR3 DNA sequence: TGCAGTGCTAGAGCTACTAGCGGGGCCTACGAGCAGTACTTC.

This clonotype was recorded a few times. The chain recombines TRBV29-1 with TRBJ1-2; the match to TRBD1 covers 11 bases. This CDR3 region has 14 residues. Unmatched junction bases numbered 2, after V lost 1 base and J lost 4 bases. The germline CDR1 and CDR2 sequences are SQVTM and ANQGSEA. Here the CDR3 DNA reads TGCAGCGTTGAAGCGGGGACAGGGGGCTATGGCTACACCTTC. Translating it yields CSVEAGTGGYGYTF.

This clonotype occurred a few times. The J gene is TRBJ2-5, the V gene TRBV18; TRBD2 matches at 7 bases. The CDR3 covers 16 residues. V gave up 3 bases and J gave up 2 bases; unmatched junction bases: 9. In germline, CDR1 is KGHSH, CDR2 LQKENI. Here the CDR3 reads CASSPARGRDQETQYF. Written as DNA, the CDR3 is TGTGCCAGCTCACCGGCCCGTGGGAGGGATCAAGAGACCCAGTACTTC.

This clonotype was found a few times. The chain recombines TRBV28 with TRBJ1-4; 7 positions agree with TRBD1. The V segment lost 7 bases and the J segment 4 bases; nucleotides outside the gene matches: 12. The CDR3 spans 16 residues. The germline CDR1 and CDR2 sequences are MDHEN and SYDVKM. CDR3: CASTAGGTVHNEKLFF. The CDR3 DNA reads as TGTGCCAGCACCGCAGGGGGGACAGTACATAATGAAAAACTGTTTTTT.

At least ten counts were recorded for this clonotype. The chain recombines TRBV6-5 with TRBJ1-2, with 8 bases aligning to TRBD1. CDR3 length: 15 residues. V gave up 2 bases and J gave up 5 bases; unmatched junction bases: 7. The germline V gene has CDR1 MNHEY and CDR2 SVGAGI. CDR3 loop: CASSYMAGGFYGYTF. CDR3 nucleotide sequence: TGTGCCAGCAGTTACATGGCAGGGGGCTTTTATGGCTACACCTTC.

This clonotype was counted many times. CDR3 amino acids: CASSPQAGVSEQYF. The CDR3 nucleotides read TGTGCCAGCAGCCCGCAGGCCGGGGTTTCCGAGCAGTACTTC. This rearrangement joins TRBV12-3 or TRBV12-4 to TRBJ2-7, with D maybe TRBD2 (5 bases). The CDR3 sequence is 14 residues long. Trimming shortened V by 6 bases and J by 6 bases, and 18 bases separated the two germline ends.

This clonotype came up once. This chain uses TRBV9 with TRBJ1-1, with 8 bases aligning to TRBD1. The CDR3 length is 15 residues. With V trimmed by 0 bases and J by 7 bases, 8 bases remained unmatched. Germline CDR1 reads SGDLS; CDR2 reads YYNGEE. CDR3 in DNA: TGTGCCAGCAGCGTAGAAGAGACAGGGGAGGATGAAGCTTTCTTT. Protein: CASSVEETGEDEAFF.

This chain joins TRBV2 and TRBJ1-6, with 8 bases identical to TRBD1. CDR1 and CDR2 from the germline V gene are SNHLY and FYNNEI. J lost 9 bases, V lost 6 bases, and 10 bases had no gene match. This CDR3 region has 15 residues. In nucleotides, the CDR3 is TGTGCCAGCAGCCGGGGACAGGCGGGGATTTCACCCCTCCACTTT. It codes for CASSRGQAGISPLHF.